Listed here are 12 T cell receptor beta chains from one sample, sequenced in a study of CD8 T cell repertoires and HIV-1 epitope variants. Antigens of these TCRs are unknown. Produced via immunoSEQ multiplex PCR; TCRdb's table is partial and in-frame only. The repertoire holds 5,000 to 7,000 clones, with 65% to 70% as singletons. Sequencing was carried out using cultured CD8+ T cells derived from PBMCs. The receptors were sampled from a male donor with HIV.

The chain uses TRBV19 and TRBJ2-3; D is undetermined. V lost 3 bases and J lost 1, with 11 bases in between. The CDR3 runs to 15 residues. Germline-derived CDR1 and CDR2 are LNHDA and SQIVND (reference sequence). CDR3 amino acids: CASSIEWSGTDTQYF. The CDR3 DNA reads TGTGCCAGTAGTATCGAGTGGTCCGGCACAGATACGCAGTATTTT.

CDR3 sequence (DNA): TGTGCCAGTAGTATAAATGAGGGGGCGTTTCAGCCCCAGCATTTT. Translating it yields CASSINEGAFQPQHF. The rearrangement uses TRBV19 and TRBJ1-5; 7 nucleotides align to TRBD1. Looked up from germline, CDR1 is LNHDA and CDR2 is SQIVND (reference sequence). J gave up 6 bases and V 2 bases, and 7 bases lay outside the gene matches. The CDR3 runs to 15 residues.

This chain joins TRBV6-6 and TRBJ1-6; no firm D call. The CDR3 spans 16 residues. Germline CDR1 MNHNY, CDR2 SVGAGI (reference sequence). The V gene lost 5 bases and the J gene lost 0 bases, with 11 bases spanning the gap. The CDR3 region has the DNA TGTGCCAGCAGTCCGACAAGGAGCTCCTATAATTCACCCCTCCACTTT. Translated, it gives CASSPTRSSYNSPLHF.

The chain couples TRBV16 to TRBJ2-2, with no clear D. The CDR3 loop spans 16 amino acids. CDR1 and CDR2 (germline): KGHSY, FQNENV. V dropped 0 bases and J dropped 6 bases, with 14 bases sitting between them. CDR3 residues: CASSQSKSRAAGELFF. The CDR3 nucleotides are TGTGCCAGCAGCCAATCAAAGTCCCGGGCCGCCGGGGAGCTGTTTTTT.

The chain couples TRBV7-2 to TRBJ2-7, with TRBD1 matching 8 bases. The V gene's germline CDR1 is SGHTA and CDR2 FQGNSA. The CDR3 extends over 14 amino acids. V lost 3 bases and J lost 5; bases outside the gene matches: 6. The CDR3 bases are TGTGCCAGCAGCTTTGGGACAGGATGGGACGAGCAGTACTTC. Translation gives CASSFGTGWDEQYF.

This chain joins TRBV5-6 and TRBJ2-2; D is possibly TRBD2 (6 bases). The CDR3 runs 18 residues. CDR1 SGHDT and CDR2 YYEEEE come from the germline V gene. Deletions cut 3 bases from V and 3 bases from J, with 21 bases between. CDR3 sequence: CASSYGRLEYSDTGELFF. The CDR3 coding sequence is TGTGCCAGCAGCTATGGGAGGCTAGAATATAGCGACACCGGGGAGCTGTTTTTT.

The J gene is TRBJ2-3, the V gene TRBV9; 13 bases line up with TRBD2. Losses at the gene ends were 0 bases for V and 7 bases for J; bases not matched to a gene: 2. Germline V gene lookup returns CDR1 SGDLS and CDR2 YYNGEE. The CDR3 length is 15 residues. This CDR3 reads CASSVEGLAGYTQYF. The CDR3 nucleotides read TGTGCCAGCAGCGTAGAGGGACTAGCGGGGTATACGCAGTATTTT. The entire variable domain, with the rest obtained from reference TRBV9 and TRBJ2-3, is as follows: DSGVTQTPKHLITATGQRVTLRCSPRSGDLSVYWYQQSLDQGLQFLIQYYNGEERAKGNILERFSAQQFPDLHSELNLSSLELGDSALYFCASSVEGLAGYTQYFGPGTRLTVL.

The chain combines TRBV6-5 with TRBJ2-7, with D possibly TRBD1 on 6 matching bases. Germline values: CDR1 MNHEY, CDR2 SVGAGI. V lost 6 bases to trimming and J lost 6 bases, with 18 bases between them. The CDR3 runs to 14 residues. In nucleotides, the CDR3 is TGTGCCAGCAGGACCGGCACAGGGCACGGCGAGCAGTACTTC. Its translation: CASRTGTGHGEQYF.

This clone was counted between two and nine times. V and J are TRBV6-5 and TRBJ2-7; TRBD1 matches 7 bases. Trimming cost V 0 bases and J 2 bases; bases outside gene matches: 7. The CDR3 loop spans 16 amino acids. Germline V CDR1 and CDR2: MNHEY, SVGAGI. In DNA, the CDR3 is TGTGCCAGCAGTTACTCGGGTACAGGGGCCGCCTACGAGCAGTACTTC. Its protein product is CASSYSGTGAAYEQYF.

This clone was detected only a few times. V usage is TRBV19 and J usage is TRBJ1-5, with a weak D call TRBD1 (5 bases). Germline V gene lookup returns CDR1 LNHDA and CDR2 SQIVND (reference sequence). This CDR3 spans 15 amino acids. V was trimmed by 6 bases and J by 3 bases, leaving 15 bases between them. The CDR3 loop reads CASRGEALLNQPQHF. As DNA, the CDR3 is TGTGCCAGTAGGGGGGAAGCCTTACTCAATCAGCCCCAGCATTTT.

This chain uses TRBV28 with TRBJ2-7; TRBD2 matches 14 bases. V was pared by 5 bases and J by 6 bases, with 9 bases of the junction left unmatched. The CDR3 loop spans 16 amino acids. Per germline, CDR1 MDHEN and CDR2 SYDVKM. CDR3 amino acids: CASSTSGTSGRGEQYF. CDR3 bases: TGTGCCAGCAGTACATCCGGGACTAGCGGGAGAGGCGAGCAGTACTTC.

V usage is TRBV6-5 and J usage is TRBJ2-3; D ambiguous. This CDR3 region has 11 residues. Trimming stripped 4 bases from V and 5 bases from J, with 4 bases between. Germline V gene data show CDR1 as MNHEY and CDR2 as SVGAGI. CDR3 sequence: CASSWGDTQYF. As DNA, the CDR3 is TGTGCCAGCAGTTGGGGAGATACGCAGTATTTT.